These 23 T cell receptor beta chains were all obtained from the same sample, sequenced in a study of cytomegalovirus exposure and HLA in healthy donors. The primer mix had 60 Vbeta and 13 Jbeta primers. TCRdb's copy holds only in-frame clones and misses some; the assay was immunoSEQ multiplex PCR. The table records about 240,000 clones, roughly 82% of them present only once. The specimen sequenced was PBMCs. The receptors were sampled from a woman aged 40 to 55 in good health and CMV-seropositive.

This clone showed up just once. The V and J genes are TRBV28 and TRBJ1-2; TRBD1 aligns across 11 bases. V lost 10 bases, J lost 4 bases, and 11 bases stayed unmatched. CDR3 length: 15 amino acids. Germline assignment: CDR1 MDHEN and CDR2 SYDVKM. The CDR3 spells CATAGQGVIGYGYTF. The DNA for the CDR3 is TGTGCCACCGCGGGACAGGGGGTTATAGGCTATGGCTACACCTTC.

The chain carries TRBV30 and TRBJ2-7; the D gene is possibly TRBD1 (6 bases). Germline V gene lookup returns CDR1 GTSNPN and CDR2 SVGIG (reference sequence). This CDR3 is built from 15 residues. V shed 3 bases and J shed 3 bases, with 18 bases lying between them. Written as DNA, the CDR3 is TGTGCCTGGAGCAAACAGGGAAGCCCCCGCTACGAGCAGTACTTC. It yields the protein CAWSKQGSPRYEQYF.

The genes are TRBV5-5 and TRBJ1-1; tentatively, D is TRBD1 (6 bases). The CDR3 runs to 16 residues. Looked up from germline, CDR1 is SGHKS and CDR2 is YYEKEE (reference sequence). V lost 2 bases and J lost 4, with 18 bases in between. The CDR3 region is CASSFGGGGFATEAFF. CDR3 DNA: TGTGCCAGCAGCTTTGGGGGGGGCGGTTTTGCCACTGAAGCTTTCTTT.

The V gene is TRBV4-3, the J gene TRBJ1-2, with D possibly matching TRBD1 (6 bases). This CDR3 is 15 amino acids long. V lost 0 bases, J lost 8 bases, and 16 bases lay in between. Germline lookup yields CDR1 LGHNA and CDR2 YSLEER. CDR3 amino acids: CASSQDNRDVEGYTF. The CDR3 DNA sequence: TGCGCCAGCAGCCAAGATAACAGGGACGTTGAGGGCTACACCTTC.

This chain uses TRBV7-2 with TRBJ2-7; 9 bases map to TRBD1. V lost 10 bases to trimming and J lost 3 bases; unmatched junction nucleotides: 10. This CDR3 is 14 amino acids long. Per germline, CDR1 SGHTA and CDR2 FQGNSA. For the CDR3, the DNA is TGTGCCACCTCTTCTTCGGGACAGGGCTACGAGCAGTACTTC. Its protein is CATSSSGQGYEQYF.

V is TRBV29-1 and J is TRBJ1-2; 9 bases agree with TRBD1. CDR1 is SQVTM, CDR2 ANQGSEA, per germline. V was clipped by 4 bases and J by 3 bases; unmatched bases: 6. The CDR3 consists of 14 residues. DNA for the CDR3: TGCAGCGTTGCAGAGGGGACAGGGCACTATGGCTACACCTTC. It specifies CSVAEGTGHYGYTF.

Here the CDR3 DNA reads TGTGCCAGTAGTATCGGGGGACTAGCGGGGGGCCATTTCCGGGAGACCCAGTACTTC. This gives the protein CASSIGGLAGGHFRETQYF. The chain combines TRBV19 with TRBJ2-5; 15 nucleotides align to TRBD2. Germline-derived CDR1 and CDR2 are LNHDA and SQIVND (reference sequence). V shed 3 bases, J shed 5 bases, and the junction held 13 bases outside the gene matches. This CDR3 is 19 amino acids long.

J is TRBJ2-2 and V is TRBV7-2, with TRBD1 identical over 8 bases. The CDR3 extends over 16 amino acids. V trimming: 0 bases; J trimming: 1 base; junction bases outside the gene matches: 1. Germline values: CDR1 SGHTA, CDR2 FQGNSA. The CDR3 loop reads CASSLAGTGNTGELFF. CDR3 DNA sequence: TGTGCCAGCAGCTTAGCCGGGACAGGGAACACCGGGGAGCTGTTTTTT.

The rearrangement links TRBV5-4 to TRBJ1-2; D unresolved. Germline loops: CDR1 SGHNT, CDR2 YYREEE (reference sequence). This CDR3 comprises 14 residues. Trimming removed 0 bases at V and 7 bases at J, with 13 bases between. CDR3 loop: CASSLEDKAPGYTF. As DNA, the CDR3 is TGTGCCAGCAGCTTGGAAGACAAGGCTCCTGGCTACACCTTC.

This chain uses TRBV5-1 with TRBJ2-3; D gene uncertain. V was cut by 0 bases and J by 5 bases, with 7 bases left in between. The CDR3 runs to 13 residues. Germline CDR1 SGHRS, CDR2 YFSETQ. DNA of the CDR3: TGCGCCAGCAGCTTGGCCAGGCAAGATACGCAGTATTTT. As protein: CASSLARQDTQYF.

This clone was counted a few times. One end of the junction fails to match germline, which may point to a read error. CDR3 sequence (DNA): TGTTCCAGCCGTAGGGAGTCAGCGAATGAGCAGTTCTTC. It is translated as CSSRRESANEQFF. V gene TRBV7-9 combines with J gene TRBJ2-1; possible D gene TRBD2, 5 bases. Germline V lookup: CDR1 SEHNR, CDR2 FQNEAQ (reference sequence). The length of the CDR3 is 13 residues. The full variable domain, completed using reference TRBV7-9 and TRBJ2-1, is DTGVSQNPRHKITKRGQNVTFRCDPISEHNRLYWYRQTLGQGPEFLTYFQNEAQLEKSRLLSDRFSAERPKGSFSTLEIQRTEQGDSAMYLCSSRRESANEQFFGPGTRLTVL.

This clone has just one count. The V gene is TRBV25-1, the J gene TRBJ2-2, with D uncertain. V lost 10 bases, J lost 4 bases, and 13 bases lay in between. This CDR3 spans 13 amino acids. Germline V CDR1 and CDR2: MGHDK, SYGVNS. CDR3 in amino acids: CATSPTPTGELFF. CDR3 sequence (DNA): TGTGCCACCTCTCCTACCCCCACCGGGGAGCTGTTTTTT.

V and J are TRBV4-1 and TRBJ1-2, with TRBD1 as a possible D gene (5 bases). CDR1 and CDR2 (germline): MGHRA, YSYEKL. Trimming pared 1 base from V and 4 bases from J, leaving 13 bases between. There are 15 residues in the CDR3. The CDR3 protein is CASSQVWGGTYGYTF. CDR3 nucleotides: TGCGCCAGCAGCCAAGTGTGGGGGGGAACCTATGGCTACACCTTC.

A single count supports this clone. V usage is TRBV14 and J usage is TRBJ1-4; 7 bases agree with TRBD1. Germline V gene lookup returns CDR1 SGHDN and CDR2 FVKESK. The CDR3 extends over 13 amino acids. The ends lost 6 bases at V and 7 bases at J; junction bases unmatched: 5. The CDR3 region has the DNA TGTGCCAGCAGGATCGGGACAGCTGAAAAACTGTTTTTT. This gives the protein CASRIGTAEKLFF.

CDR3 sequence: CSVGPTEAFF. CDR3 bases: TGCAGCGTTGGGCCAACTGAAGCTTTCTTT. The J gene is TRBJ1-1, the V gene TRBV29-1, with D uncertain. The V end lost 4 bases, the J end lost 5 bases, and 5 bases lay between the germline ends. CDR1 is SQVTM, CDR2 ANQGSEA, per germline. There are 10 residues in the CDR3.

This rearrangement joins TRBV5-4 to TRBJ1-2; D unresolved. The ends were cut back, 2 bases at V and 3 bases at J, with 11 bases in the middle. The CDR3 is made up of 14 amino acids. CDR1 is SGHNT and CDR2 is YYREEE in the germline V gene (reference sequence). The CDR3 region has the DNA TGTGCCAGCAGCTTAGGATTGGGAGACTATGGCTACACCTTC. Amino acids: CASSLGLGDYGYTF.

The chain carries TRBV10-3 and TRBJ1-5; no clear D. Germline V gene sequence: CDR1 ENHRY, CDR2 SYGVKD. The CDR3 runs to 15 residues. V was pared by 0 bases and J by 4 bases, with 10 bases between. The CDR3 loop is CAISESNQKNQPQHF. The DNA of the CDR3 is TGTGCCATCAGTGAGTCGAATCAGAAAAATCAGCCCCAGCATTTT.

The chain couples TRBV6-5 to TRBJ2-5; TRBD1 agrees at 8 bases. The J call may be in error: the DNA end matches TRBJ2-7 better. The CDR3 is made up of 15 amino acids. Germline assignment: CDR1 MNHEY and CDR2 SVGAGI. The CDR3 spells CASSYLGQGGDEQYF. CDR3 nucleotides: TGTGCCAGCAGTTATCTAGGACAGGGAGGCGACGAGCAGTACTTC.

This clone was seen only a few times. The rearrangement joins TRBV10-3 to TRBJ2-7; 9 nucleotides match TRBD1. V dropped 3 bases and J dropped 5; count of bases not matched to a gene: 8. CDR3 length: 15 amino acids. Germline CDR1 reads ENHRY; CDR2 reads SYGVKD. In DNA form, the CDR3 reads TGTGCCATCAGTGATCGTAGGGACAGGGACCACGAGCAGTACTTC. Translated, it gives CAISDRRDRDHEQYF.

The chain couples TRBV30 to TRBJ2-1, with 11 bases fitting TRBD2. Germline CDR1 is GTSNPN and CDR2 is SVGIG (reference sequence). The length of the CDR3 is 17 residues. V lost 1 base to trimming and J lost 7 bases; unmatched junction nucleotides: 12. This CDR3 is CAWSAGSTSGITNEQFF. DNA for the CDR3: TGTGCCTGGAGTGCCGGCTCGACTAGCGGGATAACGAATGAGCAGTTCTTC. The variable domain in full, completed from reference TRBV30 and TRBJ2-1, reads SQTIHQWPATLVQPVGSPLSLECTVEGTSNPNLYWYRQAAGRGLQLLFYSVGIGQISSEVPQNLSASRPQDRQFILSSKKLLLSDSGFYLCAWSAGSTSGITNEQFFGPGTRLTVL.

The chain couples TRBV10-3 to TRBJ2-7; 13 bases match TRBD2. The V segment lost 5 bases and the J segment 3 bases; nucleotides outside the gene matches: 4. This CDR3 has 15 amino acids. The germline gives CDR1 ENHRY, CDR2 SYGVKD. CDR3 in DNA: TGTGCCATCAGTCAGGGACTAGCGGGGCGCTACGAGCAGTACTTC. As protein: CAISQGLAGRYEQYF.

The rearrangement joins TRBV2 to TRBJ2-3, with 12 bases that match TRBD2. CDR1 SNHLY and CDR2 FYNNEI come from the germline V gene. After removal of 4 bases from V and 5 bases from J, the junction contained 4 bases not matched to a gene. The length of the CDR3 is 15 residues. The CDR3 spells CASSARLAGVDTQYF. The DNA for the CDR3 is TGTGCCAGCAGTGCCCGACTAGCGGGGGTAGATACGCAGTATTTT.

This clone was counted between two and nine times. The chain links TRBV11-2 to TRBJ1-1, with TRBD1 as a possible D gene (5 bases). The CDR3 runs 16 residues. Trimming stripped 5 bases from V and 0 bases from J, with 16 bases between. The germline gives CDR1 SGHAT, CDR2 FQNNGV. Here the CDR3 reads CASSPRRGSLNTEAFF. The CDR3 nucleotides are TGTGCCAGCAGCCCAAGGAGGGGATCCTTGAACACTGAAGCTTTCTTT.